The next 9 T cell receptor beta chains were all read from a single sample in a study of control samples from healthy donors and cancer patients. Assay used: immunoSEQ multiplex PCR; TCRdb lists only in-frame clones, some missing. This table holds roughly 45,000 clones, 80% to 90% found once. The sample was PBMCs. All receptors derive from a woman in her 50s with lung cancer.

The V and J genes are TRBV30 and TRBJ1-6; 7 bases are a match to TRBD1. CDR1 is GTSNPN and CDR2 is SVGIG in the germline V gene (reference sequence). There are 16 residues in the CDR3. The V gene end was trimmed by 0 bases and the J gene end by 8 bases; junction bases not matched to a gene: 10. This chain's CDR3 is CAWSVYYRQGDSPLHF. The CDR3 bases are TGTGCCTGGAGTGTTTACTACCGACAGGGAGATTCACCCCTCCACTTT.

The chain combines TRBV5-1 with TRBJ2-5; no clear D gene. Looked up from germline, CDR1 is SGHRS and CDR2 is YFSETQ. There are 16 residues in the CDR3. With 2 bases removed from V and 4 bases from J, the gap between germline ends came to 18 bases. CDR3 coding DNA: TGCGCCAGCAGCTTCTCTTTGTGGGGTTCTGGAGAGACCCAGTACTTC. The encoded protein is CASSFSLWGSGETQYF.

The chain links TRBV15 to TRBJ1-5; D remains ambiguous. Looked up from germline, CDR1 is LNHNV and CDR2 is YYDKDF (reference sequence). The CDR3 is made up of 13 amino acids. The V and J ends lost 0 bases and 7 bases respectively, with 7 bases between them. The CDR3 DNA sequence: TGTGCCACCAGCAGAGATGGAGGCCAGCCCCAGCATTTT. It is translated as CATSRDGGQPQHF. Full variable domain (rest looked up from reference TRBV15 and TRBJ1-5): DAMVIQNPRYQVTQFGKPVTLSCSQTLNHNVMYWYQQKSSQAPKLLFHYYDKDFNNEADTPDNFQSRRPNTSFCFLDIRSPGLGDTAMYLCATSRDGGQPQHFGDGTRLSIL.

This clone was detected once. The chain employs TRBV2 and TRBJ1-3, with a weak D call TRBD1 (5 bases). This CDR3 spans 15 amino acids. Per germline, CDR1 SNHLY and CDR2 FYNNEI. The germline V and J ends were trimmed by 1 base and 0 bases, with 7 bases remaining between them. The CDR3 sequence is CASSEGQSSGNTIYF. In nucleotides, the CDR3 is TGTGCCAGCAGTGAAGGACAGAGCTCTGGAAACACCATATATTTT. The variable domain in full, completed from reference TRBV2 and TRBJ1-3, reads EPEVTQTPSHQVTQMGQEVILRCVPISNHLYFYWYRQILGQKVEFLVSFYNNEISEKSEIFDDQFSVERPDGSNFTLKIRSTKLEDSAMYFCASSEGQSSGNTIYFGEGSWLTVV.

The chain couples TRBV30 to TRBJ1-4, with D unclear. Germline CDR1 is GTSNPN and CDR2 is SVGIG (reference sequence). Trimming pared 5 bases from V and 0 bases from J, leaving 4 bases between. CDR3 length: 12 amino acids. The CDR3 nucleotides read TGTGCCTGGGAGGCAACTAATGAAAAACTGTTTTTT. Amino acid sequence: CAWEATNEKLFF.

The chain carries TRBV24-1 and TRBJ1-5; TRBD1 aligns across 8 bases. Germline loops: CDR1 KGHDR, CDR2 SFDVKD. The CDR3 has 16 residues. Trimming removed 4 bases from V and 5 bases from J; junction bases left unmatched: 9. DNA of the CDR3: TGTGCCACCAGTGAATCCGGACAGGGACCTTATCAGCCCCAGCATTTT. Translation gives CATSESGQGPYQPQHF.

The chain couples TRBV18 to TRBJ1-4; 7 bases match TRBD1. The V gene end was trimmed by 3 bases and the J gene end by 0 bases; junction bases not matched to a gene: 10. Germline CDR1 KGHSH, CDR2 LQKENI. The CDR3 loop spans 18 amino acids. As DNA, the CDR3 is TGTGCCAGCTCACCTGACAGGGTATGGCGATCAACTAATGAAAAACTGTTTTTT. Protein: CASSPDRVWRSTNEKLFF.

The chain recombines TRBV7-9 with TRBJ1-1, with D possibly TRBD1 on 6 matching bases. Germline V gene sequence: CDR1 SEHNR, CDR2 FQNEAQ (reference sequence). V lost 7 bases and J lost 2, with 14 bases in between. The CDR3 spans 14 residues. CDR3 sequence reads: CASTSQGINTEAFF. The CDR3 DNA follows: TGTGCCAGCACCTCACAGGGAATTAACACTGAAGCTTTCTTT. The full variable domain, with the rest looked up from reference TRBV7-9 and TRBJ1-1, is DTGVSQNPRHKITKRGQNVTFRCDPISEHNRLYWYRQTLGQGPEFLTYFQNEAQLEKSRLLSDRFSAERPKGSFSTLEIQRTEQGDSAMYLCASTSQGINTEAFFGQGTRLTVV.

The rearrangement joins TRBV6-2 or TRBV6-3 to TRBJ2-1; 9 nucleotides line up with TRBD2. J lost 7 bases, V lost 3 bases, and 7 bases had no gene match. Germline-derived CDR1 and CDR2 are MNHEY and SVGEGT. The CDR3 is made up of 15 amino acids. The CDR3 DNA reads TGTGCCAGCAGTTATCGCGGGGGGGCCAGAAATGAGCAGTTCTTC. Amino acid sequence: CASSYRGGARNEQFF.